This T cell receptor beta chain stems from a study of sequential checkpoint blockade in melanoma. This clone was recorded a few times. Assay: immunoSEQ multiplex PCR; the TCRdb copy retains only in-frame clones and omits some. The sample holds some 13,000 clones; almost 80% are singletons and the top ten take approximately 57%. The germline V gene has CDR1 LGHNA and CDR2 YSLEER. The V gene lost 2 bases and the J gene lost 4 bases, with 17 bases spanning the gap. This CDR3 comprises 16 residues. Treatment here: randomized to nivolumab then ipilimumab (arm A) or the reverse (arm B). The chain joins TRBV4-3 to TRBJ1-2; the D gene is possibly TRBD1 (6 bases). The sample in question was CD8+ T cells sorted from blood (inferred from file names), obtained from a patient given nivolumab and ipilimumab in sequence. This receptor was obtained from a human donor with melanoma. The CDR3 protein is CASSQTSDRSSYGYTF. The CDR3, as DNA: TGCGCCAGCAGCCAAACTTCAGACAGGAGTTCCTATGGCTACACCTTC.